What follows describes a single T cell receptor (beta chain). What it binds is unknown. The source of the sample is a study of OX40 agonist ivuxolimab in advanced cancers. Sequenced by immunoSEQ multiplex PCR; TCRdb stores in-frame clones only, minus some. This sample carries some 74,000 clones, about 82% of them seen once, and the ten largest clones take about 6.9%. The CDR3 runs 15 residues. Looked up from germline, CDR1 is SGHTA and CDR2 is FQGNSA. Unmatched junction bases numbered 8, after V lost 8 bases and J lost 1 base. Study results and limitations: At 0.1 to 3.0 mg/kg and by week 6, CD4+ and CD8+ T cells in the blood had expanded clonally.

This clonotype was obtained from an adult with an advanced solid tumor such as melanoma, head and neck, liver or kidney cancer. The chain combines TRBV7-2 with TRBJ2-1; 7 nucleotides match TRBD2. Sequencing was performed on CD4+ or CD8+ T cells sorted from blood, taken in a trial of the OX40 agonist ivuxolimab. The CDR3 sequence: CASLEGGSSYNEQFF. Here the CDR3 DNA reads TGTGCCAGCTTAGAGGGCGGGAGTTCCTACAATGAGCAGTTCTTC. The whole variable domain, remainder taken from reference TRBV7-2 and TRBJ2-1, is GAGVSQSPSNKVTEKGKDVELRCDPISGHTALYWYRQSLGQGLEFLIYFQGNSAPDKSGLPSDRFSAERTGGSVSTLTIQRTQQEDSAVYLCASLEGGSSYNEQFFGPGTRLTVL.